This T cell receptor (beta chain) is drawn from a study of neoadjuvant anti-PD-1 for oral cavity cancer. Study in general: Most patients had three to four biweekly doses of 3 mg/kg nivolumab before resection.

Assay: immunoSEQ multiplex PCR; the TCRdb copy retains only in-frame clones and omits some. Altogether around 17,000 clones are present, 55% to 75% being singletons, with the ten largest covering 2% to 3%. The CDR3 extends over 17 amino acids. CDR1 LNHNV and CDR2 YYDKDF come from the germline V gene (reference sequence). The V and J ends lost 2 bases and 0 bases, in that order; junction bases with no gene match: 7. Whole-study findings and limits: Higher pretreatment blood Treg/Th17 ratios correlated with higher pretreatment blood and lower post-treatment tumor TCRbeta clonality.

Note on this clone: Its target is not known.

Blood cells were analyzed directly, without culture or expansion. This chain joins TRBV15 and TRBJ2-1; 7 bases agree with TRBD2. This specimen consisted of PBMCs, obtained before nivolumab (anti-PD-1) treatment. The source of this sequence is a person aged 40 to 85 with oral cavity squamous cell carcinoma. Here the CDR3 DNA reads TGTGCCACCAGCAGAACTAAGCGGGACCTCTCCTACAATGAGCAGTTCTTC. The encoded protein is CATSRTKRDLSYNEQFF.